This record covers a single T cell receptor (beta chain). This sample was taken from a study of blood T cell repertoires in COVID-19. Across the study: Donors in the United States, Italy and Spain gave samples during acute or convalescent COVID-19.

Assay used: immunoSEQ multiplex PCR; TCRdb lists only in-frame clones, some missing. The sample holds some 260,000 clones, 82% seen once. The V gene end was trimmed by 7 bases and the J gene end by 3 bases; junction bases not matched to a gene: 12. Germline V CDR1 and CDR2: LNHDA, SQIVND (reference sequence). This CDR3 is 16 amino acids long. This TCR came from a woman aged 80 or older with active or convalescent COVID-19. This chain links TRBV19 with TRBJ1-5; 7 nucleotides match TRBD1. Sequencing input: peripheral blood. DNA of the CDR3: TGTGCCAGTACTAGCCAGGGGGTTGGCCTCAATCAGCCCCAGCATTTT. Translation gives CASTSQGVGLNQPQHF.